This record concerns one T cell receptor beta chain sequence. The sample comes from a study of blood T cell repertoires in COVID-19. As for the study in general: The United States, Italy and Spain were the sources of the acute and convalescent COVID-19 samples.

Per the original data handling: Reference gene primer amplification in the assay estimated nucleated cell counts. Profiling relied on immunoSEQ multiplex PCR, and the TCRdb table lists in-frame clones only, not all of them. That table is the source of V, J and clone size, and D and trimming were worked out from the DNA. Altogether 150,000 to 200,000 clones are present, almost 85% being singletons, with the ten largest covering roughly 8%. The V gene end was trimmed by 4 bases and the J gene end by 15 bases; junction bases not matched to a gene: 12. CDR1 is SNHLY and CDR2 is FYNNEI in the germline V gene. This CDR3 is 13 amino acids long.

The sample comprised peripheral blood. The chain employs TRBV2 and TRBJ2-4; 7 bases fit TRBD2. This clonotype was obtained from a man in his forties who had recovered from COVID-19. The CDR3 DNA reads TGTGCCAGCAGTGCCGGGACTACCGTCTCCCTGTACTTC. Translation gives CASSAGTTVSLYF.